This is a list of T cell receptor beta chains from one sample in a study of CD8 T cells in ankylosing spondylitis. TCRdb passed the 5' RACE reads through MiXCR, listing each CDR3 protein once. The sample yields fewer than 250,000 distinct CDR3 sequences, under 30% seen once. Sequencing was carried out using blood, either unsorted or a sorted T cell fraction (not recorded which). Source of these receptors: a male donor with ankylosing spondylitis or in good health (not recorded which). The CDR3 runs from the conserved cysteine through the conserved F or W. The D gene is left open where the match is weak. Rows give clone size only sometimes, using once, few, many, or a class for an expanded clone.

>TRBV24-1|14|many|TRBD1|TRBJ2-2
TGTGCCACCTCCGGGACAGGGGGGACCGGGGAGCTGTTTTTT
CATSGTGGTGELFF
>TRBV20-1|15|NA|NA|TRBJ2-3
TGCAGTGCTAGAGCGGCGGGCCGACACACAGATACGCAGTATTTT
CSARAAGRHTDTQYF
>TRBV12-3/TRBV12-4|14|NA|TRBD1|TRBJ2-7
TGTGCCAGCAGTTTGGGACAGCCTGCATACGAGCAGTACTTC
CASSLGQPAYEQYF
>TRBV6-5|12|many|NA|TRBJ1-1
TGTGCCAGCCATTCGACGGCATCTGAAGCTTTCTTT
CASHSTASEAFF
>TRBV7-3|15|NA|TRBD2|TRBJ2-3
TGTGCCAGCAGCTCGGGACTAGGCTACACAGATACGCAGTATTTT
CASSSGLGYTDTQYF
>TRBV5-1|17|NA|TRBD2|TRBJ2-5
TGCGCCAGCAGCTTGGCCCCACTAGCGGGAGTAGGAGAGACCCAGTACTTC
CASSLAPLAGVGETQYF
>TRBV15|15|few|TRBD2|TRBJ2-7
TGTGCCACCAGCAGAGAGGCTAGCGGGAGCCACGAGCAGTACTTC
CATSREASGSHEQYF
>TRBV29-1|13|NA|TRBD1|TRBJ1-1
TGCAGCGCTGGGTCGGGGACAGGGCTCGGGGCTTTCTTT
CSAGSGTGLGAFF
>TRBV12-3/TRBV12-4|16|many|TRBD2|TRBJ2-7
TGTGCCAGCAGTAGACTAGCGGGAGGGCCGGGATATGAGCAGTACTTC
CASSRLAGGPGYEQYF
>TRBV9|15|many|NA|TRBJ1-3
TGTGCCAGCAGCCCACAGGGTATCGGTGGAAACACCATATATTTT
CASSPQGIGGNTIYF
>TRBV9|19|many|TRBD2|TRBJ2-1
TGTGCCAGCAGCCCTAGACTAGCGGGAGGGCTCATCTCCTACAATGAGCAGTTCTTC
CASSPRLAGGLISYNEQFF
>TRBV24-1|12|NA|NA|TRBJ1-2
TGTGCCACCAGTGACCCGAGGTATGGCTACACCTTC
CATSDPRYGYTF